Listed below are T cell receptor beta chains from one sample, sequenced in a study of T and B cells in COVID-19 patients. One entry per CDR3 protein results from TCRdb running MiXCR on the multiplex PCR reads. The repertoire holds 3,500 to 4,500 distinct CDR3 sequences, less than 30% seen once, with approximately 22% in the top ten. The specimen sequenced was blood. These receptors were taken from a human donor with active COVID-19. Both conserved end residues are part of each CDR3. Fields, in order: D gene, J gene, clone size, V gene, CDR3 DNA, CDR3 protein. The D gene is left open where the match is weak. A row's size may be missing; if present it is once, few, many or a size class.

. | TRBJ2-5 | medium-sized | TRBV5-6 | TGTGCCAGCAGCCCGGACCCCGAAGAGACCCAGTACTTC | CASSPDPEETQYF
TRBD2 | TRBJ2-5 | medium-sized | TRBV18 | TGTGCCAGCTCACCACGGACTAGCGGGAGTAATTCGGAGACCCAGTACTTC | CASSPRTSGSNSETQYF
. | TRBJ2-2 | . | TRBV9 | TGTGCCAGCAGCGTAGAAGGGTCAATCGGGGAGCTGTTTTTT | CASSVEGSIGELFF
TRBD1 | TRBJ1-1 | . | TRBV20-1 | TGCAGTGCCCACCCGGGGACAGGGGGCACTGAAGCTTTCTTT | CSAHPGTGGTEAFF
. | TRBJ1-1 | . | TRBV28 | TGTGCCAGCAGTTTACTTAAGGCCACTGAAGCTTTCTTT | CASSLLKATEAFF
TRBD1 | TRBJ2-7 | medium-sized | TRBV19 | TGTGCCAGTAGTCCAAAGACAGGGTACTACGAGCAGTACTTC | CASSPKTGYYEQYF
. | TRBJ1-1 | medium-sized | TRBV19 | TGTGCCAGTAGTGCCTACCCAGGGGCCATCGGAGCTTTCTTT | CASSAYPGAIGAFF
. | TRBJ2-5 | . | TRBV7-2 | TGTGCCAGCAGCCCTGACTCCTACCCGGGAACCCAGTACTTC | CASSPDSYPGTQYF
. | TRBJ1-1 | . | TRBV27 | TGTGCCAGCAGTTTGACTATGAACACTGAAGCTTTCTTT | CASSLTMNTEAFF
TRBD1 | TRBJ2-2 | medium-sized | TRBV5-5 | TGTGCCAGCGGGACAGGGGACACCGGGGAGCTGTTTTTT | CASGTGDTGELFF
TRBD2 | TRBJ2-3 | medium-sized | TRBV6-2/TRBV6-3 | TGTGCCAGCAGTTACGGGACTAATCCAGATACGCAGTATTTT | CASSYGTNPDTQYF
. | TRBJ1-2 | . | TRBV7-2 | TGTGCCAGCAGCTATGGGGCTGGCTACACCTTC | CASSYGAGYTF
. | TRBJ2-4 | . | TRBV7-2 | TGTGCCAGCAGCTTAGCGCCGGGCGGGCAAAAAAACATTCAGTACTTC | CASSLAPGGQKNIQYF
TRBD1 | TRBJ1-5 | medium-sized | TRBV18 | TGTGCCAGCTCACGGACAGGGTCTCAGCCCCAGCATTTT | CASSRTGSQPQHF
TRBD1 | TRBJ1-1 | medium-sized | TRBV19 | TGTGCCAGTACCCCACAGGGGCCCCTGGGGGAAGCTTTCTTT | CASTPQGPLGEAFF
. | TRBJ2-1 | once | TRBV5-6 | TGCGCCAGCAGCCGCGGGGGCGGGGTCTCCTACAATGAGCAGTTCTTC | CASSRGGGVSYNEQFF
. | TRBJ1-3 | medium-sized | TRBV12-3/TRBV12-4 | TGTGCCAGCCGAGACTCTGGAAACACCATATATTTT | CASRDSGNTIYF
. | TRBJ2-1 | . | TRBV30 | TGTGCCTGGAGTCCTCTACGGTGGGGAGAGCAGTTCTTC | CAWSPLRWGEQFF
. | TRBJ1-5 | . | TRBV28 | TGTGCCAGCAGTTCAGCGTTGAGGAATCAGCCCCAGCATTTT | CASSSALRNQPQHF
TRBD1 | TRBJ2-1 | . | TRBV30 | TGTGCCTGGAGCGAGGGGGCCGACAATGAGCAGTTCTTC | CAWSEGADNEQFF
. | TRBJ1-2 | few | TRBV4-3 | TGCGCCAGCAGCCCCCAATGGGGGGGGACCTATGGCTACACCTTC | CASSPQWGGTYGYTF
TRBD1 | TRBJ2-3 | hyperexpanded | TRBV27 | TGTGCCAGCAGTCCCATACGACAGGGGGCGAAGGATACGCAGTATTTT | CASSPIRQGAKDTQYF
. | TRBJ2-6 | medium-sized | TRBV15 | TGTGCCACCAGCAGAGGACCCTCAGGGGTTATGGGGTGGGGGGCCAACGTCCTGACTTTC | CATSRGPSGVMGWGANVLTF
TRBD1 | TRBJ1-2 | . | TRBV20-1 | TGCAGTGCTCCTCCGGACAGGGGATCTCTATATGGCTACACCTTC | CSAPPDRGSLYGYTF
TRBD2 | TRBJ2-1 | . | TRBV20-1 | TGCAGTGCTAGCGGGGCGGGAGGGGGAAACTACAATGAGCAGTTCTTC | CSASGAGGGNYNEQFF
TRBD2 | TRBJ2-3 | . | TRBV4-3 | TGCGCCAGCAGCCGCCCAGGACCGACTAGCGGGACGGGAGATACGCAGTATTTT | CASSRPGPTSGTGDTQYF
TRBD2 | TRBJ2-1 | medium-sized | TRBV5-4 | TGTGCCAGCAGCTTGGGGGGCGGGAGGGACAATGAGCAGTTCTTC | CASSLGGGRDNEQFF
TRBD2 | TRBJ2-2 | medium-sized | TRBV19 | TGTGCCAGTAGTATAGAAAGGGGCGGGAGGGCCCTCTCCGGGGAGCTGTTTTTT | CASSIERGGRALSGELFF
. | TRBJ2-3 | . | TRBV11-1 | TGTGCCAGCAGCTTAGGGAGGGGGGGCCAGGACACAGATACGCAGTATTTT | CASSLGRGGQDTDTQYF
TRBD1 | TRBJ1-2 | . | TRBV10-3 | TGTGCCATCAGTACAGGACAGGGCGATAACTATGGCTACACCTTC | CAISTGQGDNYGYTF
. | TRBJ2-7 | . | TRBV7-9 | TGTGCCAGCAGCTGGGATACCGGCTACGAGCAGTACTTC | CASSWDTGYEQYF
. | TRBJ1-5 | medium-sized | TRBV19 | TGTGCCAGTAGTCAGCTCGGGAATCAGCCCCAGCATTTT | CASSQLGNQPQHF
TRBD2 | TRBJ2-7 | . | TRBV4-3 | TGTGCCAGCAGCCATCCACGACTAGCACAGGACGAGCAGTACTTC | CASSHPRLAQDEQYF
. | TRBJ2-2 | large | TRBV19 | TGTGCCAGTAGGGAGAACACCGGGGAGCTGTTTTTT | CASRENTGELFF
. | TRBJ1-2 | medium-sized | TRBV6-5 | TGTGCCAGCAGTTACTCGACCGGAGGCACCTATGGCTACACCTTC | CASSYSTGGTYGYTF
. | TRBJ1-5 | . | TRBV7-9 | TGTGCCAGCAGCTTAGTGGAAGGGAGCAATCAGCCCCAGCATTTT | CASSLVEGSNQPQHF
. | TRBJ2-7 | . | TRBV20-1 | TGCAGTGCTCTTACACAGCAGTTGGGGGGCAGAAACGAGCAGTACTTC | CSALTQQLGGRNEQYF
TRBD1 | TRBJ2-2 | . | TRBV11-2 | TGTGCCAGCAGCTTAGGACAGGGAACCGGGGAGCTGTTTTTT | CASSLGQGTGELFF
TRBD2 | TRBJ2-2 | medium-sized | TRBV10-3 | TGTGCCATCAGTGTAACCGGGACTAGCGACACCGGGGAGCTGTTTTTT | CAISVTGTSDTGELFF
. | TRBJ1-1 | medium-sized | TRBV27 | TGTGCCAGCAGTTTCGTGAGCGGTACGGTTATGAACACTGAAGCTTTCTTT | CASSFVSGTVMNTEAFF
. | TRBJ2-2 | medium-sized | TRBV6-2/TRBV6-3 | TGTGCCAGCCGCCTTCGGACGGAAGCCGGGGAGCTGTTTTTT | CASRLRTEAGELFF